Listed here are 4 T cell receptor beta chains from one sample, sequenced in a study of cytomegalovirus exposure and HLA in healthy donors. PCR employed 60 Vbeta and 13 Jbeta primers. Measured with immunoSEQ multiplex PCR; TCRdb has only the in-frame clones, and not every one. Of 95,000 to 120,000 clones in the sample, roughly 70% are singletons; the top ten hold about 4.2%. Sequenced input: PBMCs. The origin of the receptors is a woman in her thirties or forties in good health and CMV-seropositive.

The V call is TRBV7-2, the J call TRBJ1-2; TRBD1 aligns across 8 bases. Germline assignment: CDR1 SGHTA and CDR2 FQGNSA. The J segment lost 8 bases and the V segment lost 6 bases, leaving 11 bases of the junction unmatched. CDR3 size: 14 residues. DNA of the CDR3: TGTGCCAGCAGGCGACAGGGGATACTGAGAGGCTACACCTTC. This encodes CASRRQGILRGYTF.

The chain has TRBV28 and TRBJ1-1; D is ambiguous. Looked up from germline, CDR1 is MDHEN and CDR2 is SYDVKM. This CDR3 comprises 12 residues. The V and J ends lost 3 bases and 7 bases respectively, with 9 bases between them. The DNA of the CDR3 is TGTGCCAGCAGTTTCGCACAGAGTGAAGCTTTCTTT. Translated, it gives CASSFAQSEAFF.

This clone was picked up a small number of times. The V and J genes are TRBV7-9 and TRBJ1-4; D may be TRBD1 (5 bases). The CDR3 spans 14 residues. From germline, CDR1 is SEHNR and CDR2 FQNEAQ (reference sequence). The V gene lost 1 base and the J gene lost 11 bases, with 14 bases spanning the gap. As DNA, the CDR3 is TGTGCCAGCAGCTTAGACAGGATGACCTCTAAACTGTTTTTT. It encodes CASSLDRMTSKLFF.

The V call is TRBV7-3, the J call TRBJ2-5; D is uncertain. TRBJ2-7 explains the end of the DNA better; the J call may be wrong. Germline V gene sequence: CDR1 SGHTA, CDR2 FQGTGA. The CDR3 is made up of 14 amino acids. In DNA, the CDR3 is TGTGCCAGCAGCTTAATGCTGGGCCCCTACGAGCAGTACTTC. This codes for CASSLMLGPYEQYF.